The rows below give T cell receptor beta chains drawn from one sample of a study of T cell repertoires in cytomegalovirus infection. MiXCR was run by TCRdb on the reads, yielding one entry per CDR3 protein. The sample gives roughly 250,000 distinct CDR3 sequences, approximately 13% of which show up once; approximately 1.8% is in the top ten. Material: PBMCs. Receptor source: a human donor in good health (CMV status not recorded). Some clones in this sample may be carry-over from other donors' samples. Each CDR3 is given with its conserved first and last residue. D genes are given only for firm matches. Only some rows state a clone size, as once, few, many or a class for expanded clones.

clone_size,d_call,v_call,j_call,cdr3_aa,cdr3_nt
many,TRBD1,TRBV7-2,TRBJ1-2,CASSFGQGGIYGYTF,TGTGCCAGCAGCTTCGGGCAGGGGGGAATCTATGGCTACACCTTC
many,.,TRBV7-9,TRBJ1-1,CASSSSTPNTEAFF,TGTGCCAGCAGCTCCTCGACACCGAACACTGAAGCTTTCTTT
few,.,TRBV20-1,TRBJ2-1,CSAGRREAYNEQFF,TGCAGTGCTGGAAGGAGGGAGGCCTACAATGAGCAGTTCTTC
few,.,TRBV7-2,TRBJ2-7,CASSLASGSNYEQYF,TGTGCCAGCAGCTTAGCTTCCGGGTCGAACTACGAGCAGTACTTC
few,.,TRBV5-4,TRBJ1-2,CASTNGLNYGYTF,TGTGCCAGCACCAACGGACTGAACTATGGCTACACCTTC
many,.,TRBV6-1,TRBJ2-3,CASRGQALDTDTQYF,TGTGCCAGCAGGGGCCAGGCTTTAGACACAGATACGCAGTATTTT
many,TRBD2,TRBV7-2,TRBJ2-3,CASSLRVTSGRGDTQYF,TGTGCCAGCAGCTTACGGGTTACTAGCGGGAGAGGTGATACGCAGTATTTT
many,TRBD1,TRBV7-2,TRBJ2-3,CASSLDTGVGTDTQYF,TGTGCCAGCAGCTTAGACACAGGGGTGGGCACAGATACGCAGTATTTT
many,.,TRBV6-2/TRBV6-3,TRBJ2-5,CASSYSGGQQETQYF,TGTGCCAGCAGTTACTCGGGTGGGCAGCAAGAGACCCAGTACTTC
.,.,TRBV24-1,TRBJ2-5,CATSDVGRGLETQYF,TGTGCCACCAGTGATGTCGGCAGGGGCTTAGAGACCCAGTACTTC
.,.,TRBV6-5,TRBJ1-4,CASSSPRHFRGNEKLFF,TGTGCCAGCAGTTCCCCCAGACATTTTAGGGGGAATGAAAAACTGTTTTTT
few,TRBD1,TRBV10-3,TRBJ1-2,CAITERTGNNYGYTF,TGTGCCATCACCGAACGGACAGGGAACAACTATGGCTACACCTTC
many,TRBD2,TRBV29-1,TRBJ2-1,CSAPRDGRAGNEQFF,TGCAGCGCCCCACGAGACGGGAGGGCCGGCAATGAGCAGTTCTTC
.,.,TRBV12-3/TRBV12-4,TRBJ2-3,CASRAAGRADTQYF,TGTGCCAGCAGGGCGGCCGGCAGGGCAGATACGCAGTATTTT
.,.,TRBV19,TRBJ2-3,CASSLQTGLDTQYF,TGTGCCAGTAGTCTCCAAACAGGGCTAGATACGCAGTATTTT
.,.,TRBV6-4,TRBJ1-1,CASRGLDRRQTEAFF,TGTGCCAGCAGAGGCCTGGACAGAAGACAAACTGAAGCTTTCTTT
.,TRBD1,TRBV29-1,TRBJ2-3,CSVRRDRYTDTQYF,TGCAGCGTCCGCCGGGACAGGTACACAGATACGCAGTATTTT
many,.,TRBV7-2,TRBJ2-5,CASSLSGPIGETQYF,TGTGCCAGCAGCTTATCCGGCCCAATAGGGGAGACCCAGTACTTC
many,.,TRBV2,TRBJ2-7,CASSPPSYEQYF,TGTGCCAGCAGTCCTCCCTCTTACGAGCAGTACTTC
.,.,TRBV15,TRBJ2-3,CATSGGTFTDTQYF,TGTGCCACCAGCGGCGGGACATTTACAGATACGCAGTATTTT
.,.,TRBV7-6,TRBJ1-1,CASSPRVGVNTEAFF,TGTGCCAGCAGCCCCCGAGTGGGGGTAAACACTGAAGCTTTCTTT
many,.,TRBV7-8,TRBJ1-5,CASSLVRGPDQPQHF,TGTGCCAGCAGCTTAGTCCGGGGGCCGGATCAGCCCCAGCATTTT
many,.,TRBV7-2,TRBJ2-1,CASSLTVDNEQFF,TGTGCCAGCAGCTTAACGGTCGACAATGAGCAGTTCTTC
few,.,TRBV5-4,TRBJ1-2,CASSLEAGRLDYGYTF,TGTGCCAGCAGCTTGGAGGCAGGGAGGCTTGACTATGGCTACACCTTC
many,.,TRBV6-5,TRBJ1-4,CASSYGIGANEKLFF,TGTGCCAGCAGTTACGGGATAGGGGCTAATGAAAAACTGTTTTTT
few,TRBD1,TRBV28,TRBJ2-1,CASSLTGTGINEQFF,TGTGCCAGCAGCCTCACCGGGACAGGAATCAATGAGCAGTTCTTC
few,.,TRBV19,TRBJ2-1,CASTLSAYNEQFF,TGTGCCAGTACCCTTTCAGCCTACAATGAGCAGTTCTTC
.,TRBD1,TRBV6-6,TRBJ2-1,CASSYSDREQFF,TGTGCCAGCAGTTACTCGGACAGGGAGCAGTTCTTC
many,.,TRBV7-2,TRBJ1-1,CASSWTVAQGTEAFF,TGTGCCAGCAGCTGGACAGTGGCCCAGGGGACTGAAGCTTTCTTT
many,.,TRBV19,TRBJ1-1,CASSTTVNTEAFF,TGTGCCAGTAGTACAACGGTGAACACTGAAGCTTTCTTT
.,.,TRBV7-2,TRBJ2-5,CASSLAIGLQETQYF,TGTGCCAGCAGCTTAGCAATCGGACTCCAAGAGACCCAGTACTTC
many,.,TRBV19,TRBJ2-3,CASSPNKITDTQYF,TGTGCCAGTAGTCCCAATAAGATCACAGATACGCAGTATTTT
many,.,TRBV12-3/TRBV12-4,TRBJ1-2,CASSLGSGFRGYTF,TGTGCCAGCAGTTTAGGGTCAGGGTTCCGTGGCTACACCTTC
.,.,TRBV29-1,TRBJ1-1,CSVSDSSNTEAFF,TGCAGCGTCTCAGACAGCAGCAACACTGAAGCTTTCTTT
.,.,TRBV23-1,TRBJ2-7,CASGDRIVYEQYF,TGCGCCAGCGGTGACAGGATAGTCTACGAGCAGTACTTC
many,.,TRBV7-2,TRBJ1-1,CASSPSVEGINTEAFF,TGTGCCAGCAGCCCCTCCGTCGAGGGGATCAACACTGAAGCTTTCTTT